This TCR beta chain was recovered during a study of cytomegalovirus exposure and HLA in healthy donors. Study overall: The 100 to 150 validation repertoires matched the roughly 700 first-cohort repertoires in platform, a later analysis reported. Findings of the study overall: A few chains tied to CMV proved CMV antigen-specific in vitro.

The method was immunoSEQ multiplex PCR; TCRdb's version includes in-frame clones alone and lacks a portion of them. This sample yields approximately 220,000 clones, of which around nine tenths are seen a single time; about 3% belongs to the top ten. Worth noting for this clone: Its antigen is unidentified.

Germline CDR1 SGHVS, CDR2 FQNEAQ. This CDR3 has 17 residues. Trimming cost V 3 bases and J 5 bases, with 19 bases left between them. Sequencing used PBMCs. This TCR was recovered from a man younger than 35 in good health and CMV-seronegative. The gene calls are TRBV7-8 and TRBJ1-4; D perhaps matches TRBD1 (6 bases). CDR3 region: CASSFRIGQSKNEKLFF. In DNA, the CDR3 is TGTGCCAGCAGCTTCCGAATAGGACAGAGCAAGAATGAAAAACTGTTTTTT.